The T cell receptor (beta chain) under discussion was sequenced for a study of cytomegalovirus exposure and HLA in healthy donors. Researchers ran the PCR with 60 Vbeta and 13 Jbeta primers. The table came from immunoSEQ multiplex PCR; TCRdb's copy has only in-frame clones and leaves some out. Of under 200,000 clones listed, 86% are singletons. Germline lookup yields CDR1 ENHRY and CDR2 SYGVKD. The CDR3 is 11 residues long. V was trimmed by 8 bases and J by 8 bases, leaving 9 bases between them. This clone was found a few times. The origin of this receptor is a young woman in good health and CMV-seronegative. The sample taken for sequencing was PBMCs. The chain combines TRBV10-3 with TRBJ1-4; a possible D gene is TRBD1 (5 bases). This CDR3 is CAIRDSEKLFF. CDR3 nucleotide sequence: TGTGCCATCCGGGACTCAGAAAAACTGTTTTTT.